This TCR beta chain came from a study of PD-L1 blockade in urothelial cancer. The wider study: Patients started atezolizumab at some point between 2012 and 2014, 1,200 mg intravenously every 3 weeks. Most patients, about 85% of the roughly 30, were males with bladder-origin cancer.

Assay: immunoSEQ multiplex PCR; the TCRdb copy retains only in-frame clones and omits some. The sample lists some 87,000 clones, around 87% occurring once. Time point defined: pretreatment peripheral blood. This CDR3 spans 16 amino acids. Per germline, CDR1 SGHTA and CDR2 FQGNSA. V trimming: 1 base; J trimming: 4 bases; junction bases outside the gene matches: 6. The source material was PBMCs, sampled around atezolizumab (anti-PD-L1) treatment. The TCR comes from a man aged 55-75 years with urothelial cancer. The chain carries TRBV7-2 and TRBJ2-1, with 8 bases lining up with TRBD2. The DNA of the CDR3 is TGTGCCAGCAGCTTAGATACTAGCGGTCGTTACAATGAGCAGTTCTTC. Amino acids: CASSLDTSGRYNEQFF.